The 13 T cell receptor beta chains below were found in one sample sequenced in a study of cytotoxic CD8 clonotypes in ibrutinib-treated CLL. Sequencing used immunoSEQ multiplex PCR; TCRdb keeps in-frame clones, though not all of them. In the table there are about 15,000 clones, around 64% of which are singletons. The sample was PBMCs, taken before ibrutinib treatment. These receptors were taken from a human donor with chronic lymphocytic leukemia.

This clone was seen only a few times. The rearrangement joins TRBV7-8 to TRBJ2-7, with D tentatively TRBD2 (5 bases). In germline, CDR1 is SGHVS, CDR2 FQNEAQ. CDR3 length: 16 residues. V was clipped by 0 bases and J by 6 bases, with 18 bases between them. This CDR3 is CASSLASFASWGEQYF. CDR3 bases: TGTGCCAGCAGCTTAGCGAGTTTCGCTAGCTGGGGCGAGCAGTACTTC.

The gene calls are TRBV14 and TRBJ1-6; TRBD1 is a possible D gene (5 bases). The CDR3 contains 14 residues. Trimming took 1 base from V and 10 from J, leaving 11 bases between them. CDR1 SGHDN and CDR2 FVKESK come from the germline V gene. The CDR3 sequence is CASSQVGGVSPLHF. In nucleotides, the CDR3 is TGTGCCAGCAGCCAAGTCGGGGGGGTCTCACCCCTCCACTTT.

The rearrangement joins TRBV28 to TRBJ2-1; 10 nucleotides agree with TRBD2. The V gene end was trimmed by 6 bases and the J gene end by 0 bases; junction bases not matched to a gene: 8. The CDR3 spans 17 residues. In germline, CDR1 is MDHEN, CDR2 SYDVKM. The CDR3: CASSPQASGSSYNEQFF. In nucleotides, the CDR3 is TGTGCCAGCAGCCCACAGGCTAGCGGGAGCTCCTACAATGAGCAGTTCTTC.

The DNA for the CDR3 is TGTGCCAGCATCTCGACAGGGGCTAACTATGGCTACACCTTC. Its translation: CASISTGANYGYTF. V is TRBV25-1 and J is TRBJ1-2, with 8 nucleotides matching TRBD1. The CDR3 contains 14 residues. From germline, CDR1 is MGHDK and CDR2 SYGVNS. Trimming took 7 bases from V and 0 from J; bases not matched to a gene: 4.

The V and J genes are TRBV28 and TRBJ2-3; TRBD2 aligns across 14 bases. The length of the CDR3 is 17 residues. Per germline, CDR1 MDHEN and CDR2 SYDVKM. The J segment lost 5 bases and the V segment lost 2 bases, leaving 6 bases of the junction unmatched. CDR3 DNA: TGTGCCAGCAGTTTAAAGGGACTAGCGGGAGCTGGAGATACGCAGTATTTT. Amino acids: CASSLKGLAGAGDTQYF.

This clone was detected once. V is TRBV11-2 and J is TRBJ1-6; the D is unclear. The germline V gene has CDR1 SGHAT and CDR2 FQNNGV. The V gene lost 7 bases and the J gene lost 0 bases, with 13 bases spanning the gap. The CDR3 sequence is 16 residues long. The CDR3 here is CASTEIQSSYNSPLHF. The DNA of the CDR3 is TGTGCCAGCACCGAAATACAGAGCTCCTATAATTCACCCCTCCACTTT.

In this sample, this clone is large. This chain uses TRBV10-3 with TRBJ1-1; D possibly corresponds to TRBD1 (6 bases). Germline V gives CDR1 ENHRY, CDR2 SYGVKD. The CDR3 loop spans 15 amino acids. Trimming cost V 8 bases and J 7 bases, with 23 bases left between them. The CDR3 sequence: CAIAVGVAGASEAFF. CDR3 nucleotide sequence: TGTGCCATCGCAGTGGGGGTTGCGGGGGCGAGTGAAGCTTTCTTT.

This sequence joins TRBV6-5 and TRBJ1-1; D is uncertain. The CDR3 has 15 amino acids. V was trimmed by 3 bases and J by 0 bases, leaving 11 bases between them. Germline-derived CDR1 and CDR2 are MNHEY and SVGAGI. This chain's CDR3 is CASSYFGVLNTEAFF. CDR3 DNA: TGTGCCAGCAGTTATTTTGGGGTCCTGAACACTGAAGCTTTCTTT.

The chain links TRBV18 to TRBJ2-5, with D perhaps matching TRBD1 (6 bases). The germline gives CDR1 KGHSH, CDR2 LQKENI. The CDR3 consists of 15 residues. V lost 3 bases to trimming and J lost 4 bases, with 15 bases between them. The CDR3: CASSPPLGGGETQYF. The CDR3 DNA follows: TGTGCCAGCTCACCCCCGCTAGGGGGTGGAGAGACCCAGTACTTC.

This clone was counted a few times. V and J are TRBV2 and TRBJ2-5; D remains ambiguous. Germline CDR1 is SNHLY and CDR2 is FYNNEI. The CDR3 length is 14 residues. The germline V and J ends were trimmed by 3 bases and 2 bases, with 10 bases remaining between them. The CDR3, as DNA: TGTGCCAGCAGTGAGCGGCAGATGCAAGAGACCCAGTACTTC. This codes for CASSERQMQETQYF.

The rearrangement links TRBV14 to TRBJ2-7, with D tentatively TRBD2 (6 bases). Trimming shortened V by 1 base and J by 2 bases, and 9 bases separated the two germline ends. The CDR3 covers 14 residues. CDR1 is SGHDN, CDR2 FVKESK, per germline. This CDR3 reads CASSQGLGTYEQYF. The CDR3, as DNA: TGTGCCAGCAGCCAAGGACTAGGAACCTACGAGCAGTACTTC.

By sample share, this clone is medium-sized. The chain has TRBV5-5 and TRBJ1-4; D gene unclear. The V and J ends lost 4 bases and 5 bases respectively, with 12 bases between them. CDR3 length equals 14 residues. CDR1 SGHKS and CDR2 YYEKEE come from the germline V gene (reference sequence). CDR3 region: CASSLYRANEKLFF. In DNA form, the CDR3 reads TGTGCCAGCAGCCTCTACCGGGCAAATGAAAAACTGTTTTTT.

The chain couples TRBV5-1 to TRBJ1-5, with TRBD1 matching 10 bases. The CDR3 is 15 residues long. Trimming at V came to 0 bases and at J to 5 bases, leaving 2 bases not matched to a gene. CDR1 is SGHRS and CDR2 is YFSETQ in the germline V gene. CDR3 residues: CASSLGDRGDQPQHF. In DNA, the CDR3 is TGCGCCAGCAGCTTGGGGGACAGGGGAGATCAGCCCCAGCATTTT.